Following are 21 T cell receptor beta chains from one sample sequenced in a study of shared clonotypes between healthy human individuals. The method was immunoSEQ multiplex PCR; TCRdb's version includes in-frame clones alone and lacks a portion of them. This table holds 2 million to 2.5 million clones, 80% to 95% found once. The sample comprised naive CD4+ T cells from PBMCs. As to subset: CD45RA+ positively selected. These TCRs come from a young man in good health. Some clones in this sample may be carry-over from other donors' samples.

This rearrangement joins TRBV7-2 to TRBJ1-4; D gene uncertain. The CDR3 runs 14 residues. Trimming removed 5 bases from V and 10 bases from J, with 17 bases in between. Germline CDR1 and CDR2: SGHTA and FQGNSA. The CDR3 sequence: CASSPLFNDGKLFF. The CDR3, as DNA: TGTGCCAGCAGCCCCCTGTTCAATGATGGAAAACTGTTTTTT.

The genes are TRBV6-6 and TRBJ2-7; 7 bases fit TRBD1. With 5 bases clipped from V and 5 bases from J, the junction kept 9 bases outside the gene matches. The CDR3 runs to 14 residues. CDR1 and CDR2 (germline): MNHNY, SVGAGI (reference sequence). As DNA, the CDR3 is TGTGCCAGCAGTCCTTACACAGGGGACGACGAGCAGTACTTC. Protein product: CASSPYTGDDEQYF.

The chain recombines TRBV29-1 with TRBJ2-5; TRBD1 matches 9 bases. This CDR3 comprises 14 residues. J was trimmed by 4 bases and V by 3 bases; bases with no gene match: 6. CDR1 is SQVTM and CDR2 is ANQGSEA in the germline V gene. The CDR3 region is CSVEGTGTRETQYF. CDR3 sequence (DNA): TGCAGCGTTGAGGGGACAGGGACTCGAGAGACCCAGTACTTC.

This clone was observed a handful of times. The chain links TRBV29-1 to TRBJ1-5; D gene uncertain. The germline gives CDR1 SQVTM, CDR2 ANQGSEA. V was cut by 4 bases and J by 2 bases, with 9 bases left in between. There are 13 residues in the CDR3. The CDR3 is CSVGGPGNQPQHF. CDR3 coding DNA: TGCAGCGTTGGAGGGCCTGGCAATCAGCCCCAGCATTTT.

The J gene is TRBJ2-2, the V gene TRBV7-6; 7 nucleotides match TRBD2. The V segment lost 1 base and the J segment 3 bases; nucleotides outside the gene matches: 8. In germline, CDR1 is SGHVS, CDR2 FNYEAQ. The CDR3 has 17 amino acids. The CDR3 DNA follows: TGTGCCAGCAGCTTAGACTTAGAGGGAGGGCACACCGGGGAGCTGTTTTTT. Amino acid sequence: CASSLDLEGGHTGELFF.

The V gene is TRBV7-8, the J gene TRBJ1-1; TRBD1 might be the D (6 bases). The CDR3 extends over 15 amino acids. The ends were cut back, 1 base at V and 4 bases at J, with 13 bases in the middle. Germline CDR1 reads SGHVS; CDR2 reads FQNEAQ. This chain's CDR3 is CASSLVGGGRTEAFF. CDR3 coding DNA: TGTGCCAGCAGCTTAGTGGGGGGCGGCCGCACTGAAGCTTTCTTT.

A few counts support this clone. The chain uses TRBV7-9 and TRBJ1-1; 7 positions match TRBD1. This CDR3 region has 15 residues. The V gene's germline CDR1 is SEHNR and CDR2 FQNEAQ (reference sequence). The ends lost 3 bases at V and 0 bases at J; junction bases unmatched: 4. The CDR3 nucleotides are TGTGCCAGCAGCTTCACACAGGGGCTGAACACTGAAGCTTTCTTT. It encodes CASSFTQGLNTEAFF. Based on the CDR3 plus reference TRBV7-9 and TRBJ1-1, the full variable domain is DTGVSQNPRHKITKRGQNVTFRCDPISEHNRLYWYRQTLGQGPEFLTYFQNEAQLEKSRLLSDRFSAERPKGSFSTLEIQRTEQGDSAMYLCASSFTQGLNTEAFFGQGTRLTVV.

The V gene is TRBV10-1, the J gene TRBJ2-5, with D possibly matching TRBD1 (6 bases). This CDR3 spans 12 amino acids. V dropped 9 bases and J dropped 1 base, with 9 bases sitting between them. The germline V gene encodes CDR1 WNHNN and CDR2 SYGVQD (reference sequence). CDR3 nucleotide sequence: TGCGCCAGTTCGGACAGCCAAGAGACCCAGTACTTC. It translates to CASSDSQETQYF.

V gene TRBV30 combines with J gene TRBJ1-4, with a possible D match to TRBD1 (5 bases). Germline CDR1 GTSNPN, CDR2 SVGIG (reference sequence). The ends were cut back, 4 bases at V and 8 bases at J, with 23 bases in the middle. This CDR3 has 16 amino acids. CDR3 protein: CAWTSRGVHLGEKLFF. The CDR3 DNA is TGTGCCTGGACCTCCCGAGGGGTTCATCTGGGGGAAAAACTGTTTTTT.

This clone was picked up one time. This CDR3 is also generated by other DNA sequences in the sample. CDR3 in amino acids: CASSPHWDQPQHF. In DNA form, the CDR3 reads TGTGCCAGCTCACCCCATTGGGATCAGCCCCAGCATTTT. V and J are TRBV18 and TRBJ1-5; D uncertain. Trimming shortened V by 3 bases and J by 5 bases, and 8 bases separated the two germline ends. The CDR3 covers 13 residues. CDR1 is KGHSH, CDR2 LQKENI, per germline.

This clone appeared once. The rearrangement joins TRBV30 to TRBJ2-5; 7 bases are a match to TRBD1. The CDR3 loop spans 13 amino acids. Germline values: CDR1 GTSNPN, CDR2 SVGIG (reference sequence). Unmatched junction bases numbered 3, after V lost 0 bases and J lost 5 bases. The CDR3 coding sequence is TGTGCCTGGAGTGTCTCCAGGGGGGAGACCCAGTACTTC. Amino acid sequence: CAWSVSRGETQYF. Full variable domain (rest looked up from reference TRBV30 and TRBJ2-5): SQTIHQWPATLVQPVGSPLSLECTVEGTSNPNLYWYRQAAGRGLQLLFYSVGIGQISSEVPQNLSASRPQDRQFILSSKKLLLSDSGFYLCAWSVSRGETQYFGPGTRLLVL.

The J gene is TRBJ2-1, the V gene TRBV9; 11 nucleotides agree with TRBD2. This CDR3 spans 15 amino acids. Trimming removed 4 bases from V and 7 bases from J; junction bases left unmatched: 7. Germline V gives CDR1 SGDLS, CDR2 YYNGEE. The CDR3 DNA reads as TGTGCCAGCAGCCCCCAACTAGCGGGAGCGAATGAGCAGTTCTTC. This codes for CASSPQLAGANEQFF. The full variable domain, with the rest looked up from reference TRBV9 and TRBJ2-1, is DSGVTQTPKHLITATGQRVTLRCSPRSGDLSVYWYQQSLDQGLQFLIQYYNGEERAKGNILERFSAQQFPDLHSELNLSSLELGDSALYFCASSPQLAGANEQFFGPGTRLTVL.

Here the CDR3 DNA reads TGTGCCAGCAGCTTGACCGGGACTAGTAGAAACGAGCAGTACTTC. Translated, it gives CASSLTGTSRNEQYF. The rearrangement links TRBV7-9 to TRBJ2-7; 8 bases are shared with TRBD2. Trimming took 3 bases from V and 5 from J; bases not matched to a gene: 9. This CDR3 is 15 amino acids long. The V gene's germline CDR1 is SEHNR and CDR2 FQNEAQ (reference sequence).

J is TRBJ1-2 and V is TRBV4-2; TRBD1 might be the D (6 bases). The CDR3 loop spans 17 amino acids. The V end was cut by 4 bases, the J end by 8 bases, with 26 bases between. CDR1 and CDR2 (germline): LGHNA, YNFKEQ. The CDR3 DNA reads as TGTGCCAGCAGCCGAGATCTTGTCGAGGGGGACTTAGGGGGCTACACCTTC. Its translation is CASSRDLVEGDLGGYTF.

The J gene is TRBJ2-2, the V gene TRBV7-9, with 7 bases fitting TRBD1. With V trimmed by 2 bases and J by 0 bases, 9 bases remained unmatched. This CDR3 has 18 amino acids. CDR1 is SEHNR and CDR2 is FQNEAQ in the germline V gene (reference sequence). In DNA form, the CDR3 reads TGTGCCAGCAGCTTACCACGGGGACAGTTCGCGAACACCGGGGAGCTGTTTTTT. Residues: CASSLPRGQFANTGELFF.

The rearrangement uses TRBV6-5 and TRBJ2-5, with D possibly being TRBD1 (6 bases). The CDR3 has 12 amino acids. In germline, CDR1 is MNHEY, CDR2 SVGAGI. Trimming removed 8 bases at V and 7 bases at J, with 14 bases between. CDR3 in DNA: TGTGCCAGCCGAGCAGGGGCGCGGACCCAGTACTTC. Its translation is CASRAGARTQYF.

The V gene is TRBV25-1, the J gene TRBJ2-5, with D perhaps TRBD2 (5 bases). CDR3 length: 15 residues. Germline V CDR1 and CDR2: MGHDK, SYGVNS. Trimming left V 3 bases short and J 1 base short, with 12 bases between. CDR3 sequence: CASSDSLGSQETQYF. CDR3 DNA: TGTGCCAGCAGTGATTCACTAGGGAGCCAAGAGACCCAGTACTTC.

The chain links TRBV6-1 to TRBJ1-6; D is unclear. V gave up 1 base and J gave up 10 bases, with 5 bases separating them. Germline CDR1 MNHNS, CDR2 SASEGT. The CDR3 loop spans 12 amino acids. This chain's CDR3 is CASSEVPSPLHF. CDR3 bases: TGTGCCAGCAGTGAAGTGCCCTCACCCCTCCACTTT.

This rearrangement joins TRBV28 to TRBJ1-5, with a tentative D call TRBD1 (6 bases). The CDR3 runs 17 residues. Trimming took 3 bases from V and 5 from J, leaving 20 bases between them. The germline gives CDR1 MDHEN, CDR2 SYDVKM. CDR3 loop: CASSFPRGGGVYQPQHF. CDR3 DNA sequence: TGTGCCAGCAGTTTCCCTAGGGGGGGAGGGGTCTATCAGCCCCAGCATTTT.

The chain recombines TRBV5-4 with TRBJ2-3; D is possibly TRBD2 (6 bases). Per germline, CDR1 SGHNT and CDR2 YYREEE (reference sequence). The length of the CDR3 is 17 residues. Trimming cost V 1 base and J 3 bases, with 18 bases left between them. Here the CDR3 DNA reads TGTGCCAGCAGCTTGTTTATAGCGGTGGGGCGGACAGATACGCAGTATTTT. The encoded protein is CASSLFIAVGRTDTQYF. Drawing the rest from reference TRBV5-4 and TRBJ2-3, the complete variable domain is ETGVTQSPTHLIKTRGQQVTLRCSSQSGHNTVSWYQQALGQGPQFIFQYYREEENGRGNFPPRFSGLQFPNYSSELNVNALELDDSALYLCASSLFIAVGRTDTQYFGPGTRLTVL.

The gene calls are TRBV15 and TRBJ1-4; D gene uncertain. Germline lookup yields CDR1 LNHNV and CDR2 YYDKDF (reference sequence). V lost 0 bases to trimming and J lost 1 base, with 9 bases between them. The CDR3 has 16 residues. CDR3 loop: CATSRDRVLTNEKLFF. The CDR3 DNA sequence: TGTGCCACCAGCAGAGATCGGGTTTTAACTAATGAAAAACTGTTTTTT.